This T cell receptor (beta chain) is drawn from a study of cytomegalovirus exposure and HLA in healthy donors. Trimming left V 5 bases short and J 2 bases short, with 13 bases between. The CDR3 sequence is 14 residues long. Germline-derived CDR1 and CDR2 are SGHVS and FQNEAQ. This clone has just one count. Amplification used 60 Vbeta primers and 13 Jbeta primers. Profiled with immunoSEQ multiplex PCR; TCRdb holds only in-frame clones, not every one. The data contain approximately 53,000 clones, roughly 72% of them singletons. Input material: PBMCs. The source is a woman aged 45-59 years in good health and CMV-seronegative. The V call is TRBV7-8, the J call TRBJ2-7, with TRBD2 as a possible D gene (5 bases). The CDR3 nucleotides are TGTGCCAGCAGCCCTCTAGCTCCCGCCTACGAGCAGTACTTC. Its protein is CASSPLAPAYEQYF.